This T cell receptor beta chain is from a study of naive CD8 T cells in extremely preterm neonates. Healthy children aged about 15-60 months having elective surgery, and healthy nonsmoking adults, gave blood. The assay was immunoSEQ multiplex PCR, and TCRdb's table has in-frame clones only and misses some. The sample lists 6,000 to 9,000 clones, roughly 98% occurring once. This CDR3 spans 15 amino acids. With V trimmed by 0 bases and J by 3 bases, 5 bases remained unmatched. Germline-derived CDR1 and CDR2 are SGDLS and YYNGEE. The material sequenced was naive CD8+ T cells from blood. The sequence was obtained from a human donor in good health. The V gene is TRBV9, the J gene TRBJ2-7, with TRBD2 matching over 8 bases. CDR3 sequence: CASSVEGRGDYEQYF. In DNA form, the CDR3 reads TGTGCCAGCAGCGTAGAAGGGCGGGGGGACTACGAGCAGTACTTC.